This TCR beta chain was identified in a study of blood T cell repertoires in COVID-19. Study-level background: Sources were T cells, B-cell-depleted T cells, or PBMCs; the material itself was cDNA or gDNA.

The germline gives CDR1 SNHLY, CDR2 FYNNEI. The CDR3 extends over 16 amino acids. V lost 6 bases to trimming and J lost 10 bases, with 22 bases between them. Profiling relied on immunoSEQ multiplex PCR, and the TCRdb table lists in-frame clones only, not all of them. In the table there are about 330,000 clones, over 80% of which are singletons. The sequence derives from a young man with COVID-19, enrolled during active disease. The chain joins TRBV2 to TRBJ1-6; D might be TRBD1 (5 bases). Input material: peripheral blood. CDR3 residues: CASSAGRQGRGSPLHF. As DNA, the CDR3 is TGTGCCAGCAGCGCGGGGCGGCAGGGTCGAGGGTCACCCCTCCACTTT.